This T cell receptor (beta chain) emerged from a study of PD-1 blockade in classical Hodgkin lymphoma (TCRdb year 2020). In the study overall: Nivolumab dosing was 3 mg/kg intravenously every 2 weeks, continuing until either disease progression or unacceptable toxicity. A peripheral blood immune signature of response to PD-1 blockade in classical Hodgkin lymphoma was defined using TCR beta sequencing and CyTOF.

In the case of this clone: Its binding antigen is unknown. Nothing much larger sits one base from this clone, and base qualities are not available.

Reading the germline V gene gives CDR1 MNHEY and CDR2 SVGAGI. Between the V and J ends, shortened by 4 bases and 11 bases respectively, the junction contains 11 bases. CDR3 length: 12 amino acids, cysteine to phenylalanine. CDR3 DNA only is kept here, 36 bases in frame from base 1. Paper-wide results and their limitations: The study was restricted to a single clinical trial cohort, and the causes of repertoire differences, possibly disease activity or prior therapy, were left undefined. Among trial patients, those achieving complete response had baseline diversity similar to that of newly diagnosed patients, while diversity was significantly lower in partial responders and progressors. A significant rise by C4D1 was seen in CD4+ but not CD8+ TCR diversity (p=0.0027 vs p=0.16), with the rise being most apparent in complete responders (p=0.02). Newly diagnosed patients were reported to have lower baseline TCR diversity than healthy donors, and relapsed/refractory patients were reported to have lower baseline TCR diversity still. Patients starting nivolumab less than 1 year after ASCT had lower diversity and were excluded from later analyses to avoid confounding by immune reconstitution.

Genomic DNA was extracted with the Qiagen DNeasy kit from unsorted PBMCs and from negatively selected CD4+ and CD8+ fractions. Amplification of TCR beta CDR3 regions was done by immunoSEQ multiplex PCR with primers that anneal to V and J segments. A synthetic immune receptor repertoire was used to minimize amplification bias, and any residual bias was removed computationally once sequencing was done. As for the authors' bioinformatics: Repertoire diversity was quantified as the Shannon entropy index using custom Python scripts. Unsorted, CD4+ and CD8+ repertoires were analyzed separately, except for combined analyses in which CD4+ and CD8+ sequences were merged in silico. Clonal expansion was defined as a frequency increase of at least 2-fold after treatment compared with C1D1, and clones undetected at baseline were assigned a pseudocount of 0.5. Clones with 0 or 1 copy at C1D1 were defined as singleton clones, while clones with 2 or more copies were defined as non-singleton clones. Clones expanded in unsorted samples were assigned a CD4+, CD8+ or unknown annotation through matching of protein sequences in sorted samples from the same patient. Wilcoxon tests were applied to paired samples to test diversity changes from C1D1 to C4D1. Here the immuneACCESS table is served through TCRdb, limited to in-frame sequences with V and J called. Missing clones are a known gap in these copies; in checked studies unresolved V genes cover under half, and the rest lacks a known reason. The D gene and trimming were derived from the DNA, and the V and J assignments and clone size from that table. This sample lists 30,000 or so clones; 75% to 95% were detected once. The ten largest make up 0.2% to 0.3% of the sample.

The sample's time point label, decoded: cycle 1 day 1 (C1D1), immediately before nivolumab initiation. Relapse after autologous stem cell transplantation had occurred in all trial patients, and cohorts A, B and C were distinguished by prior brentuximab vedotin exposure. A Miltenyi CD4+ T cell isolation kit was used for magnetic negative selection to purify CD4+ T cells from thawed PBMCs. A total of roughly 57 patients with relapsed/refractory classical Hodgkin lymphoma made up the trial cohort, and each patient's best overall response was complete response, partial response or progressive disease. In the multi-cohort phase II CheckMate 205 trial, trial patients received single-agent nivolumab. Best overall response was determined by an independent review committee according to the 2007 International Working Group response criteria. Trial PBMCs were obtained immediately prior to nivolumab initiation (C1D1) and on therapy at cycle 2 day 1 and cycle 4 day 1. After peripheral blood was drawn into 8 mL Vacutainer Cell Preparation Tubes, PBMCs were isolated by centrifugation and then cryopreserved. Purified CD4+ and CD8+ fractions were generated only in cases for which an additional PBMC sample was available. Magnetically labelled cells were removed on LS columns in a quadroMACS separator, and the flow-through was retained as the purified fraction.

The sequencing here drew on CD4+ T cells from blood, taken at baseline. The sequence links TRBV6-5 to TRBJ1-4; the D gene remains uncertain. This sequence was found in a human donor with classical Hodgkin lymphoma. CDR3 sequence: CASSSSRTKLFF. The DNA sequence is given as TGTGCCAGCAGTTCCTCTAGAACGAAACTGTTTTTT.